The present TCR beta chain was sequenced within a study of T cells in Graves' hyperthyroidism and ophthalmopathy. CDR1 SNHLY and CDR2 FYNNEI come from the germline V gene. With 2 bases removed from V and 4 bases from J, the gap between germline ends came to 11 bases. The CDR3 runs to 14 residues. Out of approximately 10 ml of fresh peripheral blood came the PBMCs. Amplified TCR beta CDR3 regions derived from RNA transcripts. HTBI primers drove first-round RT-PCR of the TCR CDR3. In TCRdb, the multiplex PCR reads were re-called with MiXCR into one record per CDR3 protein. This table has 300,000 or so distinct CDR3 sequences, 18% appearing once.

This receptor was taken from a woman in her forties or fifties with Graves' hyperthyroidism. Sequences were obtained from blood. The chain joins TRBV2 to TRBJ2-5, with D tentatively TRBD1 (5 bases). For the CDR3, the DNA is TGTGCCAGCAGTGAATTAAGGGGTCCAGAGACCCAGTACTTC. Its translation is CASSELRGPETQYF.